Below are 11 T cell receptor beta chains sequenced from a single sample in a study of blood T cells in healthy people across ages. A J-beta primer mix and a sample-barcoded 5' primer were used in a second PCR of about 7 to 12 cycles. Each CDR3 protein gets one entry after TCRdb re-called the 5' RACE reads with MiXCR. The table lists roughly 1.6 million distinct CDR3 sequences, about 35% of them singletons. Sequencing was performed on blood. Receptors originate from a woman aged 30 to 39 in good health.

This rearrangement joins TRBV20-1 to TRBJ1-2; D gene unclear. This CDR3 comprises 11 residues. Germline-derived CDR1 and CDR2 are DFQATT and SNEGSKA (reference sequence). V was cut by 7 bases and J by 6 bases, with 12 bases left in between. The CDR3 DNA sequence: TGCAGTGTTACGTTCAGGAATGGCTACACCTTC. Translated, it gives CSVTFRNGYTF.

There are many counts of this clonotype. V is TRBV29-1 and J is TRBJ2-7; 7 bases agree with TRBD1. CDR3 size: 11 residues. Germline CDR1 and CDR2: SQVTM and ANQGSEA. The V segment lost 3 bases and the J segment 6 bases; nucleotides outside the gene matches: 2. The CDR3 reads CSVDTGAEQYF. In nucleotides, the CDR3 is TGCAGCGTTGATACAGGGGCCGAGCAGTACTTC.

Many counts were recorded for this clonotype. This chain uses TRBV2 with TRBJ1-5, with TRBD1 identical over 7 bases. V dropped 4 bases and J dropped 2; count of bases not matched to a gene: 2. The germline V gene has CDR1 SNHLY and CDR2 FYNNEI. CDR3 length: 14 residues. CDR3 amino acids: CASSATGGNQPQHF. CDR3 DNA sequence: TGTGCCAGCAGTGCAACAGGGGGCAATCAGCCCCAGCATTTT.

In this sample, this clonotype turned up a few times. The chain uses TRBV9 and TRBJ2-3; 12 bases map to TRBD1. V dropped 3 bases and J dropped 6; count of bases not matched to a gene: 11. The length of the CDR3 is 17 residues. CDR1 is SGDLS and CDR2 is YYNGEE in the germline V gene. The DNA for the CDR3 is TGTGCCAGCAGCGCAACCGGGACAGGGGGCCCAAGGGATACGCAGTATTTT. Its translation: CASSATGTGGPRDTQYF.

The J gene is TRBJ2-3, the V gene TRBV27; 13 nucleotides agree with TRBD2. CDR3 size: 18 residues. Germline V CDR1 and CDR2: MNHEY, SMNVEV (reference sequence). With 6 bases clipped from V and 0 bases from J, the junction kept 9 bases outside the gene matches. The CDR3 nucleotides read TGTGCCAGCAGGGGACCGGGACTAGCGGGAACTAGCACAGATACGCAGTATTTT. This sequence encodes CASRGPGLAGTSTDTQYF.

V gene TRBV28 combines with J gene TRBJ1-1; D is ambiguous. The CDR3 runs to 16 residues. From germline, CDR1 is MDHEN and CDR2 SYDVKM. Trimming took 4 bases from V and 10 from J, leaving 25 bases between them. In nucleotides, the CDR3 is TGTGCCAGCAGTTCCCCCCCCCAGGCGCGGGTAACTATAGCTTTCTTT. Its translation: CASSSPPQARVTIAFF.

This clonotype was counted at least ten times. The rearrangement links TRBV20-1 to TRBJ2-7; 8 bases are a match to TRBD1. The CDR3 has 11 residues. Germline CDR1 is DFQATT and CDR2 is SNEGSKA (reference sequence). With 7 bases clipped from V and 6 bases from J, the junction kept 5 bases outside the gene matches. The CDR3, as DNA: TGCAGTGGTGGCAGGGGGCTCGAGCAGTACTTC. Protein: CSGGRGLEQYF.

The CDR3 loop is CASSYTKQNTEAFF. The CDR3 bases are TGCGCCAGCTCGTACACGAAGCAGAACACTGAAGCTTTCTTT. The rearrangement uses TRBV10-2 and TRBJ1-1; D call uncertain. The CDR3 has 14 residues. The V end lost 8 bases, the J end lost 1 base, and 14 bases lay between the germline ends. The germline gives CDR1 WSHSY, CDR2 SAAADI.

This clonotype was detected many times. This chain links TRBV6-6 with TRBJ2-3; TRBD1 might be the D (5 bases). Looked up from germline, CDR1 is MNHNY and CDR2 is SVGAGI (reference sequence). The CDR3 consists of 13 residues. V was trimmed by 5 bases and J by 2 bases, leaving 8 bases between them. Written as DNA, the CDR3 is TGTGCCAGCAGTAGGGGCGCCACAGATACGCAGTATTTT. Translation: CASSRGATDTQYF.

This clonotype appeared a few times. V usage is TRBV20-1 and J usage is TRBJ2-3, with 10 bases fitting TRBD2. The length of the CDR3 is 17 residues. From germline, CDR1 is DFQATT and CDR2 SNEGSKA (reference sequence). Trimming took 1 base from V and 4 from J; bases not matched to a gene: 11. The CDR3 bases are TGCAGTGCTAGAGGACCTAGCGGGGGAAGACGGGCAGATACGCAGTATTTT. Amino acids: CSARGPSGGRRADTQYF.

Notes on this clonotype: A read error may be the cause here, since a much bigger clone is one base away. J is TRBJ1-5 and V is TRBV12-3 or TRBV12-4, with D possibly matching TRBD1 (6 bases). This CDR3 has 14 residues. V was trimmed by 4 bases and J by 3 bases, leaving 10 bases between them. The CDR3 DNA reads as TGTGCCAGCAGTTGCGGACAGCACAATCAGCCCCAGCATTTT. It translates to CASSCGQHNQPQHF.